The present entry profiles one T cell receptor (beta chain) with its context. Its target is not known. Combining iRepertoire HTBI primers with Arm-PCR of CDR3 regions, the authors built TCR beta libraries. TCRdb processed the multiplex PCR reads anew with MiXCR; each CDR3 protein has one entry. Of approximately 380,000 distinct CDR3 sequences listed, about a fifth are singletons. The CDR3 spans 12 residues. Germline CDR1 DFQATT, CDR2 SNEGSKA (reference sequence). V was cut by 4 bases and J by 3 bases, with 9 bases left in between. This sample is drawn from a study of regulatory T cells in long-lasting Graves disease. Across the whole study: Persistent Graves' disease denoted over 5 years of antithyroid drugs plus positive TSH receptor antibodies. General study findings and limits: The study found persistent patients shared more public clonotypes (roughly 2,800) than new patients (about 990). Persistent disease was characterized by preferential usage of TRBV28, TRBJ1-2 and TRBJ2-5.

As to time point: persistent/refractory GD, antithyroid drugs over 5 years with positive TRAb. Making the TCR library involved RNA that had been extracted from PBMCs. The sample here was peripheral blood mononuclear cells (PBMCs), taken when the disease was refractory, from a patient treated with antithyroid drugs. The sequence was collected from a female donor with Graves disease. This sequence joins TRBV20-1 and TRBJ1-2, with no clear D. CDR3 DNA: TGCAGTGCTAACGGGAACGACTATGGCTACACCTTC. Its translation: CSANGNDYGYTF.